These T cell receptor beta chains were read from a single sample in a study of blood T cell repertoires in COVID-19. Sequenced by immunoSEQ multiplex PCR; TCRdb stores in-frame clones only, minus some. This sample has over 250,000 clones, with roughly 87% found just once. What was sequenced was PBMCs or T cells enriched from blood (not recorded which). Source of these receptors: a young woman who had recovered from COVID-19. The CDR3 runs from the conserved cysteine through the conserved F or W. Fields, in order: V gene, clone size, D gene, J gene, CDR3 DNA, CDR3 protein. A D gene is named only where the DNA matches it firmly. Some rows mark clone size as missing; the rest say once, few, many or name a class of expanded clone.

V gene: TRBV15
clone size: NA
D gene: NA
J gene: TRBJ2-2
CDR3 DNA: TGTGCCACCAGCAGAGATGATTTTGGAGATTTTAACACCGGGGAGCTGTTTTTT
CDR3 protein: CATSRDDFGDFNTGELFF

V gene: TRBV19
clone size: NA
D gene: NA
J gene: TRBJ1-2
CDR3 DNA: TGTGCCAGTAGCCGACAGCGGGGGAACTATGGCTACACCTTC
CDR3 protein: CASSRQRGNYGYTF

V gene: TRBV7-2
clone size: NA
D gene: NA
J gene: TRBJ1-4
CDR3 DNA: TGTGCCAGCAGCTTAGCGCGTAGGCCGGGAGAAAAACTGTTTTTT
CDR3 protein: CASSLARRPGEKLFF

V gene: TRBV5-1
clone size: NA
D gene: TRBD1
J gene: TRBJ2-5
CDR3 DNA: TGCGCCAGCCGAACAGGGGCGCGGGAGACCCAGTACTTC
CDR3 protein: CASRTGARETQYF

V gene: TRBV4-3
clone size: once
D gene: NA
J gene: TRBJ1-6
CDR3 DNA: TGCGCCAGCAGCCCCCGAACAGGAACCCTATTAGGATCACCCCTCCACTTT
CDR3 protein: CASSPRTGTLLGSPLHF

V gene: TRBV30
clone size: once
D gene: NA
J gene: TRBJ2-1
CDR3 DNA: TGTGCCTGGAGTATAAAGGGGAGGATTTTTGAGCAGTTCTTC
CDR3 protein: CAWSIKGRIFEQFF

V gene: TRBV18
clone size: once
D gene: TRBD1
J gene: TRBJ2-3
CDR3 DNA: TGTGCCAGCTCACATCCTGGGACAGGGAACACCTACATCACAGATACGCAGTATTTT
CDR3 protein: CASSHPGTGNTYITDTQYF

V gene: TRBV4-1
clone size: few
D gene: TRBD1
J gene: TRBJ1-2
CDR3 DNA: TGCGCCAGCAGCCCCAATCGGGCCAGGGGGCAAAATGGCTACACCTTC
CDR3 protein: CASSPNRARGQNGYTF

V gene: TRBV29-1
clone size: few
D gene: NA
J gene: TRBJ1-1
CDR3 DNA: TGCAGCGTTGACTTGGGTTGGGGCATGAACACTGAAGCTTTCTTT
CDR3 protein: CSVDLGWGMNTEAFF

V gene: TRBV18
clone size: NA
D gene: NA
J gene: TRBJ1-5
CDR3 DNA: TGTGCCAGCTCACCGGTACAGATTAGCAATCAGCCCCAGCATTTT
CDR3 protein: CASSPVQISNQPQHF

V gene: TRBV10-3
clone size: NA
D gene: TRBD1
J gene: TRBJ2-2
CDR3 DNA: TGTGCCTCCGGACAGGGGGACACCGGGGAGCTGTTTTTT
CDR3 protein: CASGQGDTGELFF

V gene: TRBV7-4
clone size: once
D gene: NA
J gene: TRBJ1-5
CDR3 DNA: TGTGCCAGCAGCTTCGACAGAGCTCGGCAGCCCCAGCATTTT
CDR3 protein: CASSFDRARQPQHF

V gene: TRBV18
clone size: NA
D gene: TRBD1
J gene: TRBJ2-1
CDR3 DNA: TGTGCCAGCTCAGATGTAGGGACAGGGTACAATGAGCAGTTCTTC
CDR3 protein: CASSDVGTGYNEQFF

V gene: TRBV7-2
clone size: NA
D gene: NA
J gene: TRBJ1-5
CDR3 DNA: TGTGCCAGCAGCTTAGTCTCAGGAGGGCATCAGCCCCAGCATTTT
CDR3 protein: CASSLVSGGHQPQHF

V gene: TRBV24-1
clone size: NA
D gene: TRBD1
J gene: TRBJ1-4
CDR3 DNA: TGTGCCACCAGTGTCCTAAGGACAGGGGGTTTTCGACGACCGGGTGAAAAACTGTTTTTT
CDR3 protein: CATSVLRTGGFRRPGEKLFF

V gene: TRBV7-9
clone size: few
D gene: TRBD2
J gene: TRBJ2-7
CDR3 DNA: TGTGCCAGCAGCTTAGCAAGGTTTTTCAGCGGGAGGTCCTCCTACGAGCAGTACTTC
CDR3 protein: CASSLARFFSGRSSYEQYF

V gene: TRBV25-1
clone size: NA
D gene: NA
J gene: TRBJ2-1
CDR3 DNA: TGTGCCAGCAGTGAGCTAGGAGACCAGAATGAGCAGTTCTTC
CDR3 protein: CASSELGDQNEQFF

V gene: TRBV5-1
clone size: NA
D gene: TRBD2
J gene: TRBJ2-3
CDR3 DNA: TGCGCCAGCAGGACCGGGACTAGGGATGCAGATACGCAGTATTTT
CDR3 protein: CASRTGTRDADTQYF

V gene: TRBV3-1/TRBV3-2
clone size: NA
D gene: NA
J gene: TRBJ1-2
CDR3 DNA: TGTGCCAGCAGTCTTCAACAGGGCCTCTATGGCTACACCTTC
CDR3 protein: CASSLQQGLYGYTF

V gene: TRBV4-1
clone size: NA
D gene: NA
J gene: TRBJ1-2
CDR3 DNA: TGCGCCAGCAGCCAAGATTCGGCAGGGGTGGTTGGCTACACCTTC
CDR3 protein: CASSQDSAGVVGYTF

V gene: TRBV7-9
clone size: NA
D gene: NA
J gene: TRBJ1-1
CDR3 DNA: TGTGCCAGCAGCTTAAGACAATCTGAAGCTTTCTTT
CDR3 protein: CASSLRQSEAFF

V gene: TRBV28
clone size: NA
D gene: NA
J gene: TRBJ2-1
CDR3 DNA: TGTGCCAGCAGTTTTACGGGAGTTTCAAATGAGCAGTTCTTC
CDR3 protein: CASSFTGVSNEQFF

V gene: TRBV19
clone size: NA
D gene: NA
J gene: TRBJ1-4
CDR3 DNA: TGTGCCAGTAGTTCGGAGGGTAGGGCAGAGCAGAATGAAAAACTGTTTTTT
CDR3 protein: CASSSEGRAEQNEKLFF

V gene: TRBV10-2
clone size: NA
D gene: NA
J gene: TRBJ1-1
CDR3 DNA: TGCGCCACAAAGGGGGGGAACCTAAACACTGAAGCTTTCTTT
CDR3 protein: CATKGGNLNTEAFF

V gene: TRBV3-1/TRBV3-2
clone size: once
D gene: TRBD1
J gene: TRBJ1-2
CDR3 DNA: TGTGCCAGCAGCCAGAGGACAGGAGAACTCAACTATGGCTACACCTTC
CDR3 protein: CASSQRTGELNYGYTF

V gene: TRBV5-6
clone size: few
D gene: NA
J gene: TRBJ1-3
CDR3 DNA: TGTGCCAGCAGCTCCCGGGACTACTCTGGAAACACCATATATTTT
CDR3 protein: CASSSRDYSGNTIYF

V gene: TRBV5-6
clone size: NA
D gene: TRBD2
J gene: TRBJ2-7
CDR3 DNA: TGTGCCAGCAGCCACCCCCCTAGTAGCGGGATGGCCTACGAGCAGTACTTC
CDR3 protein: CASSHPPSSGMAYEQYF

V gene: TRBV19
clone size: NA
D gene: NA
J gene: TRBJ2-7
CDR3 DNA: TGTGCCAGTAGTATAGACTACGACGAGCAGTACTTC
CDR3 protein: CASSIDYDEQYF

V gene: TRBV7-9
clone size: NA
D gene: NA
J gene: TRBJ1-2
CDR3 DNA: TGTGCCAGCAGGAATTCGGGGGCTAACTATGGCTACACCTTC
CDR3 protein: CASRNSGANYGYTF

V gene: TRBV7-6
clone size: NA
D gene: NA
J gene: TRBJ2-7
CDR3 DNA: TGTGCCAGCAGCCCCCGATACGGAGCGGACGGTTACGAGCAGTACTTC
CDR3 protein: CASSPRYGADGYEQYF

V gene: TRBV12-3/TRBV12-4
clone size: NA
D gene: NA
J gene: TRBJ1-6
CDR3 DNA: TGTGCCAGCAGCATCGGGTTCCTTGCGCCCCTCCACTTT
CDR3 protein: CASSIGFLAPLHF

V gene: TRBV27
clone size: NA
D gene: NA
J gene: TRBJ2-2
CDR3 DNA: TGTGCCAGCAGTACAGGGTGGTTTAGCGGGGAGCTGTTTTTT
CDR3 protein: CASSTGWFSGELFF

V gene: TRBV29-1
clone size: NA
D gene: NA
J gene: TRBJ1-2
CDR3 DNA: TGCAGCGTTGGAGGGACATGGAATCCCACCTTC
CDR3 protein: CSVGGTWNPTF

V gene: TRBV5-1
clone size: NA
D gene: NA
J gene: TRBJ2-3
CDR3 DNA: TGCGCCAGCAGCGCCTCTAGGATTCGCACAGATACGCAGTATTTT
CDR3 protein: CASSASRIRTDTQYF

V gene: TRBV30
clone size: NA
D gene: NA
J gene: TRBJ1-5
CDR3 DNA: TGTGCCGCAGGGGATAGCAATCAGCCCCAGCATTTT
CDR3 protein: CAAGDSNQPQHF

V gene: TRBV5-4
clone size: NA
D gene: TRBD1
J gene: TRBJ2-1
CDR3 DNA: TGTGCCAGCAGCTCCGGGACAGGGGGCTACAATGAGCAGTTCTTC
CDR3 protein: CASSSGTGGYNEQFF

V gene: TRBV4-1
clone size: once
D gene: NA
J gene: TRBJ1-6
CDR3 DNA: TGCGCCAGCAGCCAAGGGGCCGACACTTTTCTTCCCTTTAATTCACCCCTCCACTTT
CDR3 protein: CASSQGADTFLPFNSPLHF

V gene: TRBV19
clone size: NA
D gene: NA
J gene: TRBJ1-5
CDR3 DNA: TGTGCCAGTAGTCCAACAGGGCGGGATCAGCCCCAGCATTTT
CDR3 protein: CASSPTGRDQPQHF

V gene: TRBV3-1/TRBV3-2
clone size: NA
D gene: TRBD2
J gene: TRBJ2-7
CDR3 DNA: TGTGCCAGCAGCCAAGACCCCGGGACTATGCCGCAGTACTTC
CDR3 protein: CASSQDPGTMPQYF

V gene: TRBV14
clone size: NA
D gene: TRBD1
J gene: TRBJ2-5
CDR3 DNA: TGTGCCAGCAGCCTTTTGGCCGGGACAGGTCTATTAGAGACCCAGTACTTC
CDR3 protein: CASSLLAGTGLLETQYF

V gene: TRBV18
clone size: once
D gene: TRBD1
J gene: TRBJ1-4
CDR3 DNA: TGTGCCAGCTCGGACCCGACAGGGGCAAATGAAAAACTGTTTTTT
CDR3 protein: CASSDPTGANEKLFF

V gene: TRBV14
clone size: NA
D gene: TRBD1
J gene: TRBJ1-6
CDR3 DNA: TGTGCCAGCAGCCTAACCCCGGGACAGGGGGATTCACCCCTCCACTTT
CDR3 protein: CASSLTPGQGDSPLHF

V gene: TRBV5-1
clone size: NA
D gene: TRBD1
J gene: TRBJ2-7
CDR3 DNA: TGCGCCAGCAGCTGGAGACAGGGGTCGGGCGAGCAGTACTTC
CDR3 protein: CASSWRQGSGEQYF

V gene: TRBV4-1
clone size: NA
D gene: NA
J gene: TRBJ2-4
CDR3 DNA: TGCGCCAGCAGCCAAGAACCAGGGGAGAGCATTCAGTACTTC
CDR3 protein: CASSQEPGESIQYF

V gene: TRBV21-1
clone size: NA
D gene: NA
J gene: TRBJ2-1
CDR3 DNA: TGTGCCAGCAGCAAAGCGCCGAGCGGGAGGGGGAACAATGAGCAGTTCTTC
CDR3 protein: CASSKAPSGRGNNEQFF

V gene: TRBV7-3
clone size: once
D gene: TRBD1
J gene: TRBJ2-1
CDR3 DNA: TGTGCCAGCAGCCCCGGGACAGGGGGCTATGAGCAGTTCTTC
CDR3 protein: CASSPGTGGYEQFF

V gene: TRBV5-1
clone size: NA
D gene: NA
J gene: TRBJ1-2
CDR3 DNA: TGCGCCAGCAGCCCAATGGCCTCCAGAGGTGGCTACACCTTC
CDR3 protein: CASSPMASRGGYTF

V gene: TRBV5-6
clone size: NA
D gene: TRBD1
J gene: TRBJ2-3
CDR3 DNA: TGTGCCAGCACCGAGACAGGGGGTTATGGAACAGATACGCAGTATTTT
CDR3 protein: CASTETGGYGTDTQYF